The 28 T cell receptor beta chains presented below share a single source sample, sequenced in a study of CD8+CD57+ T cells in acquired aplastic anemia. Template material for TCR beta VDJ and CDR3 profiling consisted of genomic DNA. TCRdb fed the reads into MiXCR, producing one record per CDR3 protein. The sample holds hundreds of thousands of distinct CDR3 sequences, roughly 68% seen once. Specimen: sorted CD4+, CD8+, or CD8+CD57+ T cells (not recorded which) from PBMCs. Receptors were obtained from a human donor in good health, serving as a control.

The genes are TRBV7-3 and TRBJ2-5; TRBD2 is a possible D gene (5 bases). The CDR3 contains 15 residues. V lost 2 bases and J 11 bases, leaving 21 bases between the germline ends. Germline V lookup: CDR1 SGHTA, CDR2 FQGTGA. CDR3 DNA: TGTGCCAGCAGCTTATCCTTGGAGAGGGTGAATGAGCAGTACTTC. As protein: CASSLSLERVNEQYF.

This clonotype was seen only once. The DNA of the CDR3 is TGTGCCAGCAGCGTAGTGGAGACAGGCAGGAACACCGGGGAGCTGTTTTTT. It yields the protein CASSVVETGRNTGELFF. This sequence joins TRBV9 and TRBJ2-2, with D tentatively TRBD1 (6 bases). The length of the CDR3 is 17 residues. Germline values: CDR1 SGDLS, CDR2 YYNGEE. The V gene lost 0 bases and the J gene lost 1 base, with 13 bases spanning the gap.

This clonotype was counted at least ten times. The chain has TRBV4-3 and TRBJ1-1; D might be TRBD1 (5 bases). This CDR3 is built from 15 residues. Germline-derived CDR1 and CDR2 are LGHNA and YSLEER. Trimming took off 1 base at V and 0 bases at J, with 9 bases between the two ends. The CDR3 sequence is CASSQADRLNTEAFF. For the CDR3, the DNA is TGCGCCAGCAGCCAAGCTGACAGATTGAACACTGAAGCTTTCTTT.

This clonotype came up a few times. This chain links TRBV7-9 with TRBJ2-3; unclear D gene. This CDR3 is built from 13 residues. V shed 7 bases and J shed 2 bases, with 10 bases lying between them. In germline, CDR1 is SEHNR, CDR2 FQNEAQ (reference sequence). The CDR3 protein is CASTSPDTDTQYF. CDR3 DNA: TGTGCCAGCACCTCCCCGGACACAGATACGCAGTATTTT.

For this clonotype: The conserved phenylalanine or tryptophan is not found at the CDR3 terminus, so this likely reflects a read error. V and J are TRBV7-9 and TRBJ1-1, with D tentatively TRBD1 (5 bases). CDR1 SEHNR and CDR2 FQNEAQ come from the germline V gene (reference sequence). The CDR3 loop spans 13 amino acids. CDR3 region: CASRADRHTKAFS. CDR3 bases: TGTGCCAGCAGGGCAGACAGACACACTAAAGCTTTCTCT.

A note on this clonotype: A much larger clone lies a single base off, so this may be a read error. The chain employs TRBV6-1 and TRBJ2-5, with 8 bases aligning to TRBD2. This CDR3 spans 16 amino acids. Germline V gene data show CDR1 as MNHNS and CDR2 as SASEGT. CDR3 residues: CASLDRGGSSQETQCF. The CDR3 DNA reads as TGTGCCAGCCTCGATCGCGGGGGGTCCTCGCAAGAGACCCAGTGCTTC.

As for this clonotype: Germline and junction disagree at one end, which may indicate a read error. V is TRBV2 and J is TRBJ1-4; 7 bases align to TRBD1. The CDR3 sequence is 15 residues long. Germline values: CDR1 SNHLY, CDR2 FYNNEI. The CDR3 is CASSVQGSGVEKLFF. For the CDR3, the DNA is TGCGCCAGCAGCGTACAGGGGTCCGGTGTCGAAAAACTGTTTTTT.

V and J are TRBV15 and TRBJ2-5; D may be TRBD1 or TRBD2 (5 bases each). V was shortened by 1 base and J by 3 bases, with 15 bases between the two germline ends. The CDR3 contains 16 residues. CDR1 LNHNV and CDR2 YYDKDF come from the germline V gene (reference sequence). CDR3 bases: TGTGCCACCAGCAGAGGGGGACGGTGGGAAAAAGAGACCCAGTACTTC. Its protein product is CATSRGGRWEKETQYF.

The table lists this clonotype with many counts. This rearrangement joins TRBV5-1 to TRBJ1-1; 8 positions agree with TRBD1. CDR3 length: 13 residues. V trimming: 4 bases; J trimming: 5 bases; junction bases outside the gene matches: 4. The germline V gene encodes CDR1 SGHRS and CDR2 YFSETQ. The CDR3 sequence is CASSATGVTEAFF. In DNA, the CDR3 is TGCGCCAGCAGCGCGACAGGGGTAACTGAAGCTTTCTTT.

V and J are TRBV13 and TRBJ2-7; D is uncertain. The CDR3 consists of 13 residues. Trimming stripped 6 bases from V and 5 bases from J, with 14 bases between. The germline V gene encodes CDR1 PRHDT and CDR2 FYEKMQ (reference sequence). This chain's CDR3 is CASSPGRSHEQYF. CDR3 in DNA: TGTGCCAGCAGTCCGGGCCGGAGCCACGAGCAGTACTTC.

Of note for this clonotype: This is likely a read error, given that the CDR3 carries no conserved phenylalanine or tryptophan at its end. No DNA is shown, since the ends of the CDR3 on it are uncertain; the CDR3 is the one TCRdb lists. The V call is TRBV19, the J call TRBJ1-5; the tabulated D call, TRBD1, remains unverified against the DNA. Ends included, the CDR3 has 16 residues. Germline V gives CDR1 LNHDA, CDR2 SQIVND (reference sequence). The CDR3 is CASRDRPGSHEQYFGL.

Turning to this clonotype: Because the CDR3's place on the DNA is in doubt, the DNA is left out and the CDR3 is given as listed by TCRdb. V usage is TRBV7-8 and J usage is TRBJ2-7; the table's D call, TRBD1, was not checked against the DNA. Germline V gene data show CDR1 as SGHVS and CDR2 as FQNEAQ. The CDR3 totals 18 residues, both ends included. The CDR3 loop is CASSFYICSASGVDEQYF.

The gene calls are TRBV7-9 and TRBJ1-2, with D perhaps TRBD1 (6 bases). The ends were cut back, 4 bases at V and 4 bases at J, with 16 bases in the middle. Germline V gene sequence: CDR1 SEHNR, CDR2 FQNEAQ (reference sequence). The CDR3 consists of 15 residues. Here the CDR3 DNA reads TGTGCCAGCAGCTATAGCGGGGGGGCTCGCTATGGCTACACCTTC. It translates to CASSYSGGARYGYTF.

The chain combines TRBV29-1 with TRBJ2-5; a weak D match, TRBD2 (6 bases). CDR1 and CDR2 (germline): SQVTM, ANQGSEA. The CDR3 extends over 13 amino acids. Trimming took 5 bases from V and 1 from J, leaving 11 bases between them. Here the CDR3 DNA reads TGCAGCGTTCACGGGAGAAGCCAAGAGACCCAGTACTTC. This sequence encodes CSVHGRSQETQYF.

This clonotype was detected many times. The V call is TRBV11-1, the J call TRBJ1-4; D uncertain. This CDR3 region has 15 residues. The ends were cut back, 5 bases at V and 7 bases at J, with 17 bases in the middle. Germline CDR1 reads SGHAT; CDR2 reads FQDESV (reference sequence). CDR3 bases: TGTGCCAGCAGCGATGCGGCGGGTTCCTCTGAAAAACTGTTTTTT. Its translation: CASSDAAGSSEKLFF.

The rearrangement uses TRBV5-1 and TRBJ2-3, with D uncertain. V lost 6 bases and J lost 11, with 19 bases in between. Germline CDR1 is SGHRS and CDR2 is YFSETQ. The length of the CDR3 is 13 residues. CDR3 in amino acids: CASKLSGQTEQYF. CDR3 coding DNA: TGCGCCAGCAAACTCTCAGGTCAAACAGAGCAGTATTTT.

This clonotype was observed a single time. V and J are TRBV14 and TRBJ1-1, with D possibly TRBD1 on 5 matching bases. Germline V gene data show CDR1 as SGHDN and CDR2 as FVKESK. Trimming stripped 3 bases from V and 8 bases from J, with 19 bases between. The CDR3 covers 15 residues. Here the CDR3 reads CASSQAGGGRTEAFF. DNA of the CDR3: TGTGCCAGCAGCCAGGCTGGTGGGGGGAGGACAGAAGCTTTCTTT.

On this clonotype itself: The junction and the germline gene differ at one end; a read error may be behind it. This chain links TRBV7-8 with TRBJ2-2; TRBD1 might be the D (6 bases). This CDR3 is built from 14 residues. Per germline, CDR1 SGHVS and CDR2 FQNEAQ. CDR3 in DNA: TGTGCCAGTAGCACCGCACGGGACACTGGGGCCAACTTCTTT. This translates into CASSTARDTGANFF.

The CDR3 protein is CASRSTGLASSYNSPLHF. The CDR3 DNA reads as TGTGCCAGCAGAAGTACCGGGCTCGCAAGCTCCTATAATTCACCCCTCCACTTT. J is TRBJ1-6 and V is TRBV11-2, with D unresolved. Trimming pared 6 bases from V and 0 bases from J, leaving 18 bases between. Germline values: CDR1 SGHAT, CDR2 FQNNGV. The CDR3 contains 18 residues.

This clonotype was counted ten times or more. In DNA form, the CDR3 reads TGTGCCAGCAGTGGTGTAAAGTGGGCGCCGGGGATGGGCGCTTTCTTT. Translated, it gives CASSGVKWAPGMGAFF. The chain couples TRBV2 to TRBJ1-1; no clear D. Germline V gene lookup returns CDR1 SNHLY and CDR2 FYNNEI. Trimming removed 4 bases from V and 11 bases from J, with 26 bases in between. This CDR3 spans 16 amino acids.

The CDR3 sequence is CASAKQGNTGELFF. DNA for the CDR3: TGTGCCAGCGCCAAACAGGGGAACACCGGGGAGCTGTTTTTT. The V and J genes are TRBV6-5 and TRBJ2-2; maybe TRBD1 (6 bases). With 8 bases removed from V and 1 base from J, the gap between germline ends came to 11 bases. Germline V gives CDR1 MNHEY, CDR2 SVGAGI. The CDR3 consists of 14 residues.

This clonotype was detected many times. This rearrangement joins TRBV19 to TRBJ1-1; perhaps TRBD1 as D (6 bases). Germline CDR1 reads LNHDA; CDR2 reads SQIVND (reference sequence). The V end was cut by 7 bases, the J end by 2 bases, with 17 bases between. This CDR3 has 15 amino acids. The CDR3 region has the DNA TGTGCCAGTACTCGGGAGGGGGGGCGAAACACTGAAGCTTTCTTT. Translated: CASTREGGRNTEAFF.

The chain links TRBV25-1 to TRBJ1-5; D is unclear. The CDR3 runs to 13 residues. Germline assignment: CDR1 MGHDK and CDR2 SYGVNS. With 5 bases removed from V and 6 bases from J, the gap between germline ends came to 11 bases. CDR3 residues: CASSLSATQPQHF. CDR3 bases: TGTGCCAGCAGTCTGAGCGCCACTCAGCCCCAGCATTTT. The whole variable domain, filled in from reference TRBV25-1 and TRBJ1-5, reads EADIYQTPRYLVIGTGKKITLECSQTMGHDKMYWYQQDPGMELHLIHYSYGVNSTEKGDLSSESTVSRIRTEHFPLTLESARPSHTSQYLCASSLSATQPQHFGDGTRLSIL.

This clonotype has only one observation. The chain employs TRBV30 and TRBJ1-1; D not certain. This CDR3 is built from 14 residues. CDR1 GTSNPN and CDR2 SVGIG come from the germline V gene (reference sequence). V dropped 0 bases and J dropped 5 bases, with 13 bases sitting between them. The CDR3 DNA reads as TGTGCCTGGAGTGTTCCGGTCGGGAGAACTGAAGCTTTCTTT. This codes for CAWSVPVGRTEAFF.

V and J are TRBV2 and TRBJ2-1; 10 bases agree with TRBD2. V lost 6 bases to trimming and J lost 12 bases; unmatched junction nucleotides: 17. The CDR3 is 16 amino acids. The germline V gene encodes CDR1 SNHLY and CDR2 FYNNEI. The CDR3 here is CASRPGLAVDTDTQFF. DNA for the CDR3: TGTGCCAGCAGGCCCGGACTAGCGGTAGACACAGATACGCAGTTCTTC.

Turning to this clonotype: The germline gene is not matched at one end of the junction; a read error may be the cause. The V gene is TRBV24-1, the J gene TRBJ2-5; D possibly uses TRBD1 or TRBD2 (7 bases each). Germline V gene data show CDR1 as KGHDR and CDR2 as SFDVKD. CDR3 size: 15 residues. The chain's CDR3 is CATSDSTGEGETQYF. CDR3 DNA sequence: TGTGCCACCAGTGACAGTACAGGGGAGGGGGAGACCCAGTACTTT.

Concerning this clonotype: One end of the junction varies from germline; a read error may be responsible. This chain links TRBV7-2 with TRBJ1-2, with D maybe TRBD1 (5 bases). The V gene's germline CDR1 is SGHTA and CDR2 FQGNSA. The CDR3 spans 14 residues. In nucleotides, the CDR3 is TGTGCCAGCAGCAAGGGTTCTGGGGCGGGAGGCTACCCCTTC. It specifies CASSKGSGAGGYPF.

The genes are TRBV15 and TRBJ2-7; D is undetermined. The CDR3 runs 15 residues. V dropped 1 base and J dropped 2 bases, with 12 bases sitting between them. CDR1 is LNHNV and CDR2 is YYDKDF in the germline V gene (reference sequence). The CDR3 coding sequence is TGTGCCACCAGCAGAGCTGGGTTAATGCCCTACGAGCAGTACTTC. This gives the protein CATSRAGLMPYEQYF.